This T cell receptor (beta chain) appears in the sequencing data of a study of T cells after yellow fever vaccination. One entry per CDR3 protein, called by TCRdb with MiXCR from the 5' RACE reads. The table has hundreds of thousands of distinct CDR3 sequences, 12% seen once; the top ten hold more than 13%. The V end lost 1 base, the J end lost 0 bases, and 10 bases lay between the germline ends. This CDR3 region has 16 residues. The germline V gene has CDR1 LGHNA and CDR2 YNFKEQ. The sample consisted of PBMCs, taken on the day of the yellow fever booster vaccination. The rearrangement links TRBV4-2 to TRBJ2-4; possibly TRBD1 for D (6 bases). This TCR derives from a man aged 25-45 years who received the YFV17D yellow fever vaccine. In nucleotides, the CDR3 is TGTGCCAGCAGCCAAGGGACAGTATTAGCCAAAAACATTCAGTACTTC. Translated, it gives CASSQGTVLAKNIQYF.